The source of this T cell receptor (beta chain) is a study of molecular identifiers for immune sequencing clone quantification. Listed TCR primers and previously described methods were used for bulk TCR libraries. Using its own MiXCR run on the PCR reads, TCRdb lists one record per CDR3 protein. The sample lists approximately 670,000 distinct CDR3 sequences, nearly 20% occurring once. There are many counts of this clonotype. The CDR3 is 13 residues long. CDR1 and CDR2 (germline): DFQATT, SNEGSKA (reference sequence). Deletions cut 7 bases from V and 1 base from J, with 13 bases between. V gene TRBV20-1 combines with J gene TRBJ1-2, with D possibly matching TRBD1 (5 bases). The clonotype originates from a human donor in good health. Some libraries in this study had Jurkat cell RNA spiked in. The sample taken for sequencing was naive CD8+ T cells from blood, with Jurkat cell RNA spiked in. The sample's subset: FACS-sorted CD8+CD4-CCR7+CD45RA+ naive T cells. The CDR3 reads CSVPARDNYGYTF. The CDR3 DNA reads TGCAGTGTTCCGGCCAGGGATAACTATGGCTACACCTTC.